These T cell receptor beta chains were read from a single sample in a study of CD8+ T cells in alopecia areata. This table comes from immunoSEQ multiplex PCR, and its TCRdb copy is limited to in-frame clones, with some not included. Here the sample spans more than 110,000 clones, roughly 61% being singletons. The sample in question was CD4+ T cells sorted from blood, obtained at week 0. The receptor set was obtained from a human donor with alopecia areata. Both conserved end residues are part of each CDR3. A D gene is named only where the DNA matches it firmly.

TRBJ1-1,TRBV19,TRBD1,CASHRGNTEAFF
TRBJ1-5,TRBV7-9,TRBD1,CASTGGNNQPQHF
TRBJ2-3,TRBV5-1,NA,CASSSTTGRLGDTQYF
TRBJ1-1,TRBV7-2,NA,CASSPTRGGTEAFF
TRBJ2-3,TRBV5-1,NA,CASSLEADTQYF
TRBJ2-2,TRBV10-3,NA,CAISERTTANTGELFF
TRBJ2-3,TRBV5-1,NA,CASSSKSSTDTQYF
TRBJ1-1,TRBV25-1,TRBD1,CASSESQGGKTEAFF
TRBJ1-2,TRBV9,NA,CASSVAAGDYGYTF
TRBJ1-1,TRBV7-8,NA,CASRTRGRTEAFF
TRBJ1-2,TRBV9,NA,CASSVSTGGYGYTF
TRBJ1-1,TRBV5-4,TRBD1,CASSPGTGSARTEAFF
TRBJ2-7,TRBV27,TRBD1,CASRRDRWGEQYF
TRBJ2-4,TRBV2,NA,CASRPPGSNKNIQYF
TRBJ1-1,TRBV29-1,NA,CSVGVLIDTEAFF
NA,TRBV4-2,TRBD2,CASSQLGGGSYEQYF
TRBJ1-2,TRBV19,NA,CASNDLGGAYGYTF
TRBJ1-2,TRBV7-9,NA,CASRRRGAKDGYTF
TRBJ1-2,TRBV30,NA,CAWSATWGLPNYGYTF
TRBJ2-1,TRBV30,NA,CAWSDFREQFF
TRBJ2-7,TRBV9,TRBD2,CASSVSSGGAYEQYF
TRBJ1-2,TRBV29-1,NA,CSVEGQGSGYTF
TRBJ1-2,TRBV29-1,TRBD1,CSTKRDRGPEGYTF
TRBJ2-3,TRBV20-1,NA,CSERGTDTQYF
TRBJ1-2,TRBV14,NA,CASSQDYGYTF
TRBJ1-2,TRBV29-1,NA,CSVGGNYDGYTF
TRBJ2-1,TRBV30,NA,CAWSRTTNEQFF
TRBJ2-7,TRBV29-1,TRBD1,CSVLWFDRGTYEQYF
TRBJ1-4,TRBV29-1,TRBD1,CSAIPGTGREKLFF
TRBJ1-6,TRBV18,TRBD1,CASSLRQGVDSPLHF
TRBJ1-1,TRBV4-3,NA,CASSQVQGTLEAFF
TRBJ1-4,TRBV28,NA,CASSLQAEKLFF
TRBJ1-2,TRBV4-1,TRBD1,CASSRGGSEAYGYTF
TRBJ2-1,TRBV30,NA,CAWSSSHNEQFF
TRBJ2-5,TRBV5-1,NA,CASSRSQETQYF
TRBJ1-2,TRBV6-6,TRBD1,CASRLGQGAPGYTF
TRBJ1-2,TRBV11-2,TRBD1,CASSPGTGNGYTF
TRBJ2-5,TRBV19,NA,CASSASGTKETQYF
TRBJ1-6,TRBV2,TRBD1,CASSVDRTSPLHF
TRBJ2-1,TRBV5-1,NA,CASSLTSINYNEQFF
TRBJ1-3,TRBV15,NA,CATSRDRTGSSGNTIYF
TRBJ2-5,TRBV5-4,NA,CASSLEGTTGETQYF
TRBJ1-4,TRBV15,TRBD1,CATSVGTGDEKLFF
TRBJ2-3,TRBV4-2,NA,CASSEMRGPSADTQYF
TRBJ2-5,TRBV6-1,NA,CASSEALTTQETQYF
TRBJ2-1,TRBV4-3,TRBD2,CASSQANGLAGLSSYNEQFF
TRBJ2-2,TRBV29-1,NA,CSARTDNTGELFF
TRBJ2-7,TRBV5-1,NA,CASSPLPGTYEQYF
TRBJ2-7,TRBV29-1,TRBD1,CSVVGDRVNEQYF
TRBJ1-2,TRBV7-2,NA,CASRPQGHLYGYTF
TRBJ1-2,TRBV2,NA,CASSVQPREDGYTF
TRBJ1-6,TRBV6-6,NA,CASNTYNSPLHF
TRBJ1-2,TRBV18,TRBD1,CASSRNRDRDRGYTF
TRBJ2-2,TRBV18,TRBD1,CASSPPGTVETGELFF
TRBJ2-2,TRBV11-2,NA,CASSLPVGELFF
TRBJ1-1,TRBV15,NA,CATSSFGRSTEAFF
TRBJ1-6,TRBV9,TRBD1,CASQSRDRELHF
TRBJ2-1,TRBV5-6,NA,CASSPLARGTLYNEQFF
TRBJ1-4,TRBV4-2,NA,CASSLRGGGQNEKLFF